The source of this T cell receptor (beta chain) is a study of prognosis after radiotherapy for stage I lung cancer. Amplification of the TCR beta CDR3 (from genomic DNA) was done by two-round multiplex PCR. With primers specific to each TRBV and TRBJ gene, the first-round PCR was performed. MiXCR, applied by TCRdb to the multiplex PCR reads, yields one record per CDR3 protein. This sample carries about 14,000 distinct CDR3 sequences, roughly 50% of them seen once, and the ten largest clones take roughly 40%. Roughly 6.2 milliliters of peripheral blood were drawn at each of two time points. Germline V gene data show CDR1 as MNHEY and CDR2 as SVGEGT. The CDR3 contains 15 residues. V was cut by 5 bases and J by 4 bases, with 17 bases left in between.

The origin of this receptor is a donor over 45 with non-small cell lung cancer. The chain joins TRBV6-2 or TRBV6-3 to TRBJ2-5; D may be TRBD1 or TRBD2 (5 bases each). The sequencing here drew on PBMCs, taken before or after stereotactic body radiation therapy (not recorded which). CDR3: CASSEGRAYPETQYF. Here the CDR3 DNA reads TGTGCCAGCAGTGAGGGCAGGGCCTACCCAGAGACCCAGTACTTC.